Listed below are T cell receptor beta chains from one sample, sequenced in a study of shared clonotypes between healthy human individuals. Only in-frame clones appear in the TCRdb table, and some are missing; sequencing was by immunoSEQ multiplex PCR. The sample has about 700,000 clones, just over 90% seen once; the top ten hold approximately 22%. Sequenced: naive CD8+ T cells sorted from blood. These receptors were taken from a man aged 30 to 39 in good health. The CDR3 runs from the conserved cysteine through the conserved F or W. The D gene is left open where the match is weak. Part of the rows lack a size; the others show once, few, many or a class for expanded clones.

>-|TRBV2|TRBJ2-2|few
CASSEARGNTGELFF
TGTGCCAGCAGTGAAGCGAGGGGCAACACCGGGGAGCTGTTTTTT
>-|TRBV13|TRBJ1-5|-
CASSLSNQPQHF
TGTGCCAGCAGCCTTAGCAATCAGCCCCAGCATTTT
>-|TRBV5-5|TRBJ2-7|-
CASSLELASFYYEQYF
TGTGCCAGCAGCTTGGAGTTAGCTAGCTTCTACTACGAGCAGTACTTC
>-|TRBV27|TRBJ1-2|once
CASSDDLYGYTF
TGTGCCAGCAGCGATGACCTCTATGGCTACACCTTC
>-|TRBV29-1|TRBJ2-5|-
CSVRAAQETQYF
TGCAGCGTTCGGGCAGCTCAAGAGACCCAGTACTTC
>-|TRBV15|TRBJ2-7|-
CATSRDRSSSYEQYF
TGTGCCACCAGCAGAGATCGTTCCAGCTCCTACGAGCAGTACTTC
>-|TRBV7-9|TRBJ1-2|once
CATDWPTYGYTF
TGTGCCACCGACTGGCCAACTTATGGCTACACCTTC
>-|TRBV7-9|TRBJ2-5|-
CASSLDVSGKETQYF
TGTGCCAGCAGCTTAGATGTCTCGGGGAAAGAGACCCAGTACTTC
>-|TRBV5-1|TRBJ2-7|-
CASSSSGAGPPFYEQYF
TGCGCCAGCAGCTCTTCAGGGGCGGGCCCCCCATTCTACGAGCAGTACTTC
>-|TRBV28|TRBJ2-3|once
CASRKTGTSTDTQYF
TGTGCCAGCAGGAAGACAGGGACTAGCACAGATACGCAGTATTTT
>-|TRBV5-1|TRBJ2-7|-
CASGWVPGDEQYF
TGCGCCAGCGGGTGGGTGCCGGGCGACGAGCAGTACTTC
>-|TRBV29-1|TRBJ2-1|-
CSVSRIGTYNEQFF
TGCAGCGTCTCCAGAATAGGCACCTACAATGAGCAGTTCTTC
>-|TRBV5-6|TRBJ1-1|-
CASSPGSMNTEAFF
TGTGCCAGCAGCCCCGGGAGCATGAACACTGAAGCTTTCTTT
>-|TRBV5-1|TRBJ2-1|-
CASSLGPRAANEQFF
TGCGCCAGCAGCTTGGGGCCCAGAGCCGCCAATGAGCAGTTCTTC
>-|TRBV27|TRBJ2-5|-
CASSLSRIQETQYF
TGTGCCAGCAGTTTAAGCAGAATCCAAGAGACCCAGTACTTC
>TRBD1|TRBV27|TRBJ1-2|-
CASSPPIGTGLHGYTF
TGTGCCAGCAGCCCCCCGATCGGGACAGGGTTGCATGGCTACACCTTC
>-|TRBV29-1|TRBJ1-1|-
CSVGTLNTEAFF
TGCAGCGTTGGCACTTTGAACACTGAAGCTTTCTTT
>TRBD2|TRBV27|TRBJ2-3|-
CASSHPGGPTDTQYF
TGTGCCAGCAGCCATCCGGGGGGGCCCACAGATACGCAGTATTTT